Included here is one T cell receptor beta chain sequence, with context. These data belong to a study of Ad26.COV2.S vaccination and SARS-CoV-2 variants. Study-level background: The trial was COV1001 and the donor's arm was Ad26.COV2.S.

Trimming at V came to 2 bases and at J to 9 bases, leaving 16 bases not matched to a gene. Per germline, CDR1 MGHDK and CDR2 SYGVNS. CDR3 length: 17 residues. Libraries were prepared by immunoSEQ multiplex PCR; TCRdb keeps only in-frame clonotypes and omits some of them. The sample includes about 350,000 clones, more than 75% seen only once; the top ten take around 3.3%. Sample treatment: over 15 received Ad26.COV2.S at low or high dose, single or two shots; 5 received placebo; per-sample allocation not given. Sampling happened 63 days after the first vaccine or placebo injection. The source is a person aged 18-60 years who received the Ad26.COV2.S COVID-19 vaccine or a placebo. Sequenced material: peripheral blood, taken in a trial of Ad26.COV2.S vaccine versus placebo. The rearrangement links TRBV25-1 to TRBJ2-5; 9 nucleotides agree with TRBD2. This CDR3 reads CASSETTGREGRLAQYF. CDR3 nucleotides: TGTGCCAGCAGTGAAACGACGGGGCGGGAGGGCCGGTTGGCCCAGTACTTC.